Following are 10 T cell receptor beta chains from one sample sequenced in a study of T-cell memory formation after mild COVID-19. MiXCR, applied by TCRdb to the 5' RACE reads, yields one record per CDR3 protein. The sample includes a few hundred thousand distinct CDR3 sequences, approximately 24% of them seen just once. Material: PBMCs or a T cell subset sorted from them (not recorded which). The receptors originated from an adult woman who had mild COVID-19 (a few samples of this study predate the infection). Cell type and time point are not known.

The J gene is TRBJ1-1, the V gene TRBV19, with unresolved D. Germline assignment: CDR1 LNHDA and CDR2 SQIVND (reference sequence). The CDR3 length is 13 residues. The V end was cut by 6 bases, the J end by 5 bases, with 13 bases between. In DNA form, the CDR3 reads TGTGCCAGTAGACCCGAATTTTGGACTGAAGCTTTCTTT. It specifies CASRPEFWTEAFF.

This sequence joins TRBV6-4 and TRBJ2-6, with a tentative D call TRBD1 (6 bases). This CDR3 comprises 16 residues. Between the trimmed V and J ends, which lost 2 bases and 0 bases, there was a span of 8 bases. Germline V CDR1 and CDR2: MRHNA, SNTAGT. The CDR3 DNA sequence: TGTGCCAGCAGTGACGGGGGCGGCTCTGGGGCCAACGTCCTGACTTTC. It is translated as CASSDGGGSGANVLTF.

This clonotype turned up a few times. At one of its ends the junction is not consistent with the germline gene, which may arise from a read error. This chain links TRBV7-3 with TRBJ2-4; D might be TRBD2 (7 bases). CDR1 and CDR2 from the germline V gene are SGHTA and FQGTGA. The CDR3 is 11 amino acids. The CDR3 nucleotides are TGTGCCAGCAGCCAAGGGGGGGTCAGGGCCTTC. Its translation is CASSQGGVRAF.

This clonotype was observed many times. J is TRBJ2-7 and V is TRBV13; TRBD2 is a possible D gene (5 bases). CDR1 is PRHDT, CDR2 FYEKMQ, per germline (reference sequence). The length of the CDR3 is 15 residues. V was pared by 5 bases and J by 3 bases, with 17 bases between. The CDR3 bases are TGTGCCAGCAGCCTAGCTTCGGGAACCTACTACGAGCAGTACTTC. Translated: CASSLASGTYYEQYF.

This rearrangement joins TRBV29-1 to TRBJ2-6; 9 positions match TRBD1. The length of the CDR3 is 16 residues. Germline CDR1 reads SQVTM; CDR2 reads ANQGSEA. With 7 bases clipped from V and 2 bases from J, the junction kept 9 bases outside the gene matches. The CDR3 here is CSATGDRDTGANVLTF. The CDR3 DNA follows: TGCAGCGCTACAGGGGACAGGGATACTGGGGCCAACGTCCTGACTTTC.

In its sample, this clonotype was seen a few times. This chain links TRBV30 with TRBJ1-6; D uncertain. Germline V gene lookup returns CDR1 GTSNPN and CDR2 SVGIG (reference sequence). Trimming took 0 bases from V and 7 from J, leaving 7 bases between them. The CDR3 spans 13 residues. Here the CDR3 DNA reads TGTGCCTGGAGTGTACCGGGGAATTCACCCCTCCACTTT. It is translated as CAWSVPGNSPLHF.

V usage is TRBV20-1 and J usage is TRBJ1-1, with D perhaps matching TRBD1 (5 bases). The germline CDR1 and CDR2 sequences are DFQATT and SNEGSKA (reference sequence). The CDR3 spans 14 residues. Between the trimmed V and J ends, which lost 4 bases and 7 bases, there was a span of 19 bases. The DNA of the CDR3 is TGCAGTGCTATCCCCCGGACCCAGGGCGGTGAAGCTTTCTTT. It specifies CSAIPRTQGGEAFF.

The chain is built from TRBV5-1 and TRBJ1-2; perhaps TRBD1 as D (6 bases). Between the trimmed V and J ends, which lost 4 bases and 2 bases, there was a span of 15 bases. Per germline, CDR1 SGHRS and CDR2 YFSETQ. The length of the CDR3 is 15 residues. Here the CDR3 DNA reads TGCGCCAGCAGCCCGCAGGTCACAGGGAACTATGGCTACACCTTC. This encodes CASSPQVTGNYGYTF.

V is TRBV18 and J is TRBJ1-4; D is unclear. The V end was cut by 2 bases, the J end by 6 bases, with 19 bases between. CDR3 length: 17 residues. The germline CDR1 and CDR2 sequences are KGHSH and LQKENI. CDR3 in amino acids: CASSPGPIWGYHEKLFF. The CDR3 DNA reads TGTGCCAGCTCACCAGGGCCGATTTGGGGATATCATGAAAAACTGTTTTTT.

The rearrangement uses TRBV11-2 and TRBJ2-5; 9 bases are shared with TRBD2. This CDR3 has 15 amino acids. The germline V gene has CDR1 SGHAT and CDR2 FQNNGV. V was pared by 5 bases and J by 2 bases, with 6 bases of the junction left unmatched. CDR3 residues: CASSLSGSKQETQYF. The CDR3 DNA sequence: TGTGCCAGCAGCCTTAGCGGGAGCAAACAAGAGACCCAGTACTTC.